This paragraph reports one TCR beta chain. Its antigen is unknown. This record belongs to a study of CD8+CD57+ T cells in acquired aplastic anemia. TCR beta VDJ and CDR3 were profiled, and genomic DNA was the template. TCRdb ran MiXCR on the reads and lists one entry per CDR3 protein. Among 150,000 to 200,000 distinct CDR3 sequences listed, more than 45% were seen once. Notes on the study in general: Patients and controls were found to share 25 to 30 CD8+ CDR3 sequences. Patients and controls were not found to differ significantly in CD8+ Simpson's diversity.

Patients selected for sequencing had displayed CD8+CD57+ cell expansion by flow cytometry. Each patient gave a blood sample that was collected before any therapy had been received. Sample: sorted CD4+, CD8+, or CD8+CD57+ T cells (not recorded which) from PBMCs. The receptor comes from a human donor with aplastic anemia.

The CDR3 region is CASSQRPANSPLHF. DNA for the CDR3: TGCGCCAGCAGCCAACGGCCTGCCAATTCACCCCTCCACTTT. This chain uses TRBV4-1 with TRBJ1-6; D gene ambiguous. The germline CDR1 and CDR2 sequences are MGHRA and YSYEKL. V lost 2 bases to trimming and J lost 7 bases, with 9 bases between them. This CDR3 has 14 amino acids.